This T cell receptor (beta chain) is drawn from a study of spatial heterogeneity in lung cancer. Across the study: More beta-chain than alpha-chain sequences were consistently detected.

Trimming pared 6 bases from V and 0 bases from J, leaving 12 bases between. The CDR3 length is 15 residues. The germline CDR1 and CDR2 sequences are MDHEN and SYDVKM. Study-wide results and limits: Counts of expanded alpha and beta TCRs within tumors tracked the tumor nonsynonymous mutation count.

Turning to this clonotype: Its antigen is unidentified.

TCRdb independently ran MiXCR on the 5' RACE reads; one entry per CDR3 protein. The repertoire has more than 10,000 distinct CDR3 sequences, roughly 10% of them found once; the top ten carry roughly 13%. Described time point: sample taken at primary tumor resection. This sequence was found in a female donor with early-stage non-small cell lung cancer. The chain employs TRBV28 and TRBJ2-1; D possibly uses TRBD1 or TRBD2 (5 bases each). The sample here was lung tumor tissue, taken at surgery. CDR3 coding DNA: TGTGCCAGCAGGGGAAGTGGGGGCTCCTACAATGAGCAGTTCTTC. The encoded protein is CASRGSGGSYNEQFF.